These T cell receptor beta chains were read from a single sample in a study of cytomegalovirus exposure and HLA in healthy donors. Assay used: immunoSEQ multiplex PCR; TCRdb lists only in-frame clones, some missing. The table shows fewer than 150,000 clones, with around 80% occurring only once. Specimen: PBMCs. These receptors all come from a man between 40 and 49 years old in good health and CMV-seropositive. Both conserved end residues are part of each CDR3. D genes are given only for firm matches. A clone size is listed for some rows: how often the clone was seen (once, few, many), or a class if it is expanded.

CDR3 protein	CDR3 DNA	D gene	clone size	V gene	J gene
CASSISGYNEQFF	TGTGCCAGTAGTATAAGCGGCTACAATGAGCAGTTCTTC	NA	NA	TRBV19	TRBJ2-1
CASRTPNIQYF	TGTGCCAGCAGGACACCAAACATTCAGTACTTC	NA	once	TRBV2	TRBJ2-4
CASSGRGLLSTDTQYF	TGCGCCAGCAGCGGCAGGGGGCTCTTAAGCACAGATACGCAGTATTTT	TRBD1	NA	TRBV5-1	TRBJ2-3
CAWSRDSKNTIYF	TGTGCCTGGAGTAGGGACAGCAAAAACACCATATATTTT	TRBD1	NA	TRBV30	TRBJ1-3
CASRMGRNQPQHF	TGTGCCAGTAGAATGGGCAGAAATCAGCCCCAGCATTTT	NA	NA	TRBV19	TRBJ1-5
CASSERRSNQPQHF	TGTGCCAGCAGTGAACGCCGTAGTAATCAGCCCCAGCATTTT	NA	once	TRBV2	TRBJ1-5
CASSPAPGGYNEQFF	TGTGCCAGCAGCCCAGCGCCGGGGGGGTACAATGAGCAGTTCTTC	TRBD2	NA	TRBV9	TRBJ2-1
CASSPGQGASYEQYF	TGTGCCAGCAGCCCCGGCCAGGGGGCCTCCTACGAGCAGTACTTC	TRBD1	once	TRBV11-2	TRBJ2-7
CASRPLKNRKSGNTIYF	TGTGCCAGCAGGCCTTTAAAAAACAGAAAATCTGGAAACACCATATATTTT	NA	NA	TRBV27	TRBJ1-3
CSVEGLAGKNTGELFF	TGCAGCGTTGAAGGGTTAGCGGGCAAGAACACCGGGGAGCTGTTTTTT	TRBD2	NA	TRBV29-1	TRBJ2-2
CASSLSQGNYGYTF	TGCGCCAGCAGCTTGTCTCAGGGAAACTATGGCTACACCTTC	NA	once	TRBV5-1	TRBJ1-2
CASSPRGDMENTEAFF	TGCGCCAGCAGCCCCCGTGGGGACATGGAGAACACTGAAGCTTTCTTT	NA	NA	TRBV4-1	TRBJ1-1
CASSFPRGTAYEQYF	TGTGCCAGCAGTTTTCCGCGGGGGACGGCATACGAGCAGTACTTC	TRBD2	NA	TRBV28	TRBJ2-7
CASSLASQGRGDTQYF	TGCGCCAGCAGCTTGGCCAGCCAGGGGCGCGGAGATACGCAGTATTTT	NA	NA	TRBV5-1	TRBJ2-3
CASSETGFSGYTF	TGCGCCAGCAGCGAGACAGGGTTTTCTGGCTACACCTTC	TRBD1	NA	TRBV5-1	TRBJ1-2
CASSLEVGRKTEAFF	TGTGCCAGCAGCTTAGAGGTAGGGAGGAAGACTGAAGCTTTCTTT	NA	NA	TRBV7-2	TRBJ1-1
CASSQGLADYNEQFF	TGCGCCAGCAGCCAAGGACTAGCGGACTACAATGAGCAGTTCTTC	TRBD2	NA	TRBV4-3	TRBJ2-1
CASSTVNTEAFF	TGTGCCAGCAGCACAGTGAACACTGAAGCTTTCTTT	NA	NA	TRBV28	TRBJ1-1
CASSYQGRMDTEAFF	TGTGCCAGCAGTTACCAGGGCCGGATGGACACTGAAGCTTTCTTT	NA	few	TRBV27	TRBJ1-1
CSVEDRPSSGANVLTF	TGCAGCGTTGAAGATCGCCCGAGCTCTGGGGCCAACGTCCTGACTTTC	NA	once	TRBV29-1	TRBJ2-6
CAWGSLAGGRYEQYF	TGTGCCTGGGGATCCCTAGCGGGAGGGCGGTACGAGCAGTACTTC	TRBD2	NA	TRBV30	TRBJ2-7
CASSLGGEQPQHF	TGTGCCAGCAGCCTAGGGGGCGAACAGCCCCAGCATTTT	TRBD1	NA	TRBV28	TRBJ1-5
CASSSLAGGYQETQYF	TGTGCCAGCAGTTCCCTAGCGGGGGGGTACCAAGAGACCCAGTACTTC	TRBD2	NA	TRBV28	TRBJ2-5
CASSIESGGTEAFF	TGTGCCAGTAGTATAGAATCAGGGGGCACTGAAGCTTTCTTT	TRBD1	NA	TRBV19	TRBJ1-1
CASTAGTPQPQHF	TGTGCCAGTACGGCGGGGACCCCCCAGCCCCAGCATTTT	NA	NA	TRBV19	TRBJ1-5
CASSLNPGKGEGNTEAFF	TGCGCCAGCAGCTTGAACCCAGGGAAGGGGGAGGGGAACACTGAAGCTTTCTTT	NA	NA	TRBV5-1	TRBJ1-1
CASSMTSGYQETQYF	TGTGCCAGCAGCATGACTAGCGGGTACCAAGAGACCCAGTACTTC	TRBD2	NA	TRBV2	TRBJ2-5
CASRGLSGIYEQYF	TGTGCCAGCAGGGGATTAAGCGGGATCTACGAGCAGTACTTC	TRBD2	NA	TRBV11-3	TRBJ2-7
CASSPRTNQNTEAFF	TGTGCCAGCTCACCACGGACAAATCAGAACACTGAAGCTTTCTTT	NA	NA	TRBV18	TRBJ1-1
CASTAPGQPNTGELFF	TGTGCCAGCACCGCCCCGGGACAGCCCAACACCGGGGAGCTGTTTTTT	TRBD1	NA	TRBV5-4	TRBJ2-2
CASSTGTGGQAAGELFF	TGCGCCAGCAGCACCGGGACAGGGGGCCAAGCGGCGGGGGAGCTGTTTTTT	TRBD1	NA	TRBV5-1	TRBJ2-2
CALGGSTEAFF	TGTGCCCTCGGGGGGAGCACTGAAGCTTTCTTT	NA	NA	TRBV28	TRBJ1-1
CASSDRTYYEQYF	TGTGCCAGCAGCGACAGGACCTACTACGAGCAGTACTTC	NA	NA	TRBV7-8	TRBJ2-7
CASSHPGLGGVNEQFF	TGCGCCAGCAGCCATCCGGGACTAGGGGGGGTCAATGAGCAGTTCTTC	TRBD2	NA	TRBV4-1	TRBJ2-1
CASTLTSGGPGDTQYF	TGCGCCAGCACCTTGACTAGCGGGGGGCCCGGAGATACGCAGTATTTT	TRBD2	NA	TRBV5-1	TRBJ2-3
CASSPLDIYEQYF	TGTGCCAGCTCACCACTGGACATCTACGAGCAGTACTTC	NA	NA	TRBV18	TRBJ2-7
CASRARDRPSSMAQHF	TGTGCCAGCAGGGCCCGGGACAGGCCTAGTTCAATGGCCCAGCATTTT	TRBD1	NA	TRBV28	TRBJ1-5
CASSEVGSGLTNTGELFF	TGTGCCAGCAGTGAGGTCGGTAGCGGGTTAACGAACACCGGGGAGCTGTTTTTT	TRBD2	NA	TRBV6-4	TRBJ2-2
CASSIGGSGEQFF	TGTGCCAGTAGTATTGGCGGGAGCGGTGAGCAGTTCTTC	TRBD2	NA	TRBV19	TRBJ2-1
CASSLAGGLGNEQFF	TGCGCCAGCAGCTTGGCGGGGGGGCTTGGAAATGAGCAGTTCTTC	TRBD2	NA	TRBV5-1	TRBJ2-1
CAWSVWGRAKNEQFF	TGTGCCTGGAGTGTTTGGGGGAGGGCTAAGAATGAGCAGTTCTTC	TRBD2	NA	TRBV30	TRBJ2-1
CASSPGGSYEKLFF	TGTGCCAGCAGCCCCGGAGGGTCTTATGAAAAACTGTTTTTT	NA	NA	TRBV7-6	TRBJ1-4
CASFGQRTSTDTQYF	TGTGCCAGCTTCGGACAGCGAACTAGCACAGATACGCAGTATTTT	NA	NA	TRBV18	TRBJ2-3